This TCR beta chain emerged from a study of regulatory T cells in long-lasting Graves disease. Study-level findings and limits: Graves' patients with persistent disease showed TCR diversity lower than patients newly diagnosed.

Points on this clonotype: Its matching antigen is unknown.

According to the study, TCR beta libraries were built with iRepertoire HTBI primers and CDR3-region Arm-PCR. TCRdb redid the calling of the multiplex PCR reads with MiXCR, one entry per CDR3 protein. The table shows about 420,000 distinct CDR3 sequences, with about 17% occurring only once. J lost 7 bases, V lost 5 bases, and 12 bases had no gene match. The CDR3 is made up of 15 amino acids. The time point was: newly diagnosed GD, antithyroid drugs for less than 3 months. The TCR library was prepared using RNA isolated from PBMCs. These data were also reused for a study on T cells in Graves' hyperthyroidism and ophthalmopathy. As reported in that work: First-round RT-PCR targeting the TCR CDR3 was performed with the HTBI primer set.

The chain couples TRBV12-3 or TRBV12-4 to TRBJ2-7; 9 nucleotides align to TRBD2. This TCR was sampled from a woman younger than 35 with Graves disease. This sample comprised peripheral blood mononuclear cells (PBMCs), obtained at new diagnosis, from a patient treated with antithyroid drugs. The CDR3 DNA is TGTGCCAGCAGTCCTCCCCTTAGCGGGAGTAAGGAGCAGTACTTC. Amino acid sequence: CASSPPLSGSKEQYF.